This TCR beta chain is from a study of human T cells and chemical hapten exposure. Study in general: 2% DPC applied to a 2 cm by 2 cm arm area sensitized donors. Study conclusions and caveats: Alopecia affecting every donor means their immune response may not match healthy people's.

This clonotype was recorded a few times. Its matching antigen is unknown. Described time point: patch test 3, about 24 weeks after DPC sensitization. Treatment here: therapeutic diphenylcyclopropenone sensitization with weekly scalp DPC. Trimming pared 0 bases from V and 2 bases from J, leaving 10 bases between. Germline V gene sequence: CDR1 SQVTM, CDR2 ANQGSEA. This CDR3 is 14 amino acids long. What the library attached to individual cDNA molecules were unique molecular identifiers. TCRdb re-called the RACE reads through MiXCR, storing one row per CDR3 protein. The table has about 170,000 distinct CDR3 sequences, 28% seen once.

Specimen: whole blood, collected in connection with sensitization to the hapten diphenylcyclopropenone (DPC). The sequence was obtained from a woman between 18 and 29 years old with alopecia areata. Some clones in this sample may be carry-over from other donors' samples. The chain uses TRBV29-1 and TRBJ1-1, with D unresolved. The CDR3 sequence is CSVEEGRTNTEAFF. The CDR3 coding sequence is TGCAGCGTTGAAGAGGGCAGGACCAACACTGAAGCTTTCTTT.